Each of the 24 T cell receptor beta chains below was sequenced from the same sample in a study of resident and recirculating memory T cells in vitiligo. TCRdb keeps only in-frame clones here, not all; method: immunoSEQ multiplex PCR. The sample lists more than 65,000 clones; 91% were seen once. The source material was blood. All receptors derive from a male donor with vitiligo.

For the CDR3, the DNA is TGCGCCAGCAGCCAAGAGGAGCCAGGGGCCCTAGCCAAAAACATTCAGTACTTC. Amino acids: CASSQEEPGALAKNIQYF. V usage is TRBV4-3 and J usage is TRBJ2-4; maybe TRBD1 (6 bases). Germline lookup yields CDR1 LGHNA and CDR2 YSLEER. The germline V and J ends were trimmed by 0 bases and 0 bases, with 15 bases remaining between them. This CDR3 is 18 amino acids long.

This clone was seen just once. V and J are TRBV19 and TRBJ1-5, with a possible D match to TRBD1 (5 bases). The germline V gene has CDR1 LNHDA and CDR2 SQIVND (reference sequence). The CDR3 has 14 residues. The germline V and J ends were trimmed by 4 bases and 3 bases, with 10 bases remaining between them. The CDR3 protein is CASSTRDFNQPQHF. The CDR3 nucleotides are TGTGCCAGTAGTACCCGGGACTTCAATCAGCCCCAGCATTTT. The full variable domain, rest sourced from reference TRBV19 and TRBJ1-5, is DGGITQSPKYLFRKEGQNVTLSCEQNLNHDAMYWYRQDPGQGLRLIYYSQIVNDFQKGDIAEGYSVSREKKESFPLTVTSAQKNPTAFYLCASSTRDFNQPQHFGDGTRLSIL.

CDR3 region: CASSYGRGSLEAFF. CDR3 DNA: TGTGCCAGCAGTTACGGGCGGGGGTCACTCGAAGCTTTCTTT. V and J are TRBV6-5 and TRBJ1-1; tentatively, D is TRBD1 (5 bases). The CDR3 has 14 residues. Germline V lookup: CDR1 MNHEY, CDR2 SVGAGI. Trimming left V 2 bases short and J 8 bases short, with 15 bases between.

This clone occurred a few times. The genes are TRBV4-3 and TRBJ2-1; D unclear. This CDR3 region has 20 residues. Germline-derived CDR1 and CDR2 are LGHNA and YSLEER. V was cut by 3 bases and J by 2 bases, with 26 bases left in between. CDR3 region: CASSHAYLIPPLRTYNEQFF. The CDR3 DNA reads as TGCGCCAGCAGCCACGCCTACTTAATACCCCCACTAAGGACCTACAATGAGCAGTTCTTC.

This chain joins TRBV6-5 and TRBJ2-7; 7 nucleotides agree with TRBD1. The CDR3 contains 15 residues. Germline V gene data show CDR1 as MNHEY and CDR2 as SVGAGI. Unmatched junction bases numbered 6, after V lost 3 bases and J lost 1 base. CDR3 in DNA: TGTGCCAGCAGTTATACAGGGGCCGCTTCCTACGAGCAGTACTTC. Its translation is CASSYTGAASYEQYF.

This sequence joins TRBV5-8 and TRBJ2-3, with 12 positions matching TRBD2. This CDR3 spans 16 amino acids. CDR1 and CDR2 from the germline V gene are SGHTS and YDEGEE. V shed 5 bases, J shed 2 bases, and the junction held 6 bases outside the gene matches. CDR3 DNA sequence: TGTGCCAGCAGGAGGACTAGCGGGGCCTTCACAGATACGCAGTATTTT. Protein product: CASRRTSGAFTDTQYF.

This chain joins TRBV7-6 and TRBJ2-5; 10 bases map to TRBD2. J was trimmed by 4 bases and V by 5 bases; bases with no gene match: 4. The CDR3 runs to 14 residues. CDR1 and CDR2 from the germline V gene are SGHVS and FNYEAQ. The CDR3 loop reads CASSLLAGSETQYF. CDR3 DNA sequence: TGTGCCAGCAGCCTACTAGCGGGGTCAGAGACCCAGTACTTC.

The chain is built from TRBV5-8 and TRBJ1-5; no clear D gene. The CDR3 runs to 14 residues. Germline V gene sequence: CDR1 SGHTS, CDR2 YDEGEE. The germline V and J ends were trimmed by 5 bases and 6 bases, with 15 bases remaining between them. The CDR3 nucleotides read TGTGCCAGCAGTCGTGACTTACCATTTCAGCCCCAGCATTTT. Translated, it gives CASSRDLPFQPQHF.

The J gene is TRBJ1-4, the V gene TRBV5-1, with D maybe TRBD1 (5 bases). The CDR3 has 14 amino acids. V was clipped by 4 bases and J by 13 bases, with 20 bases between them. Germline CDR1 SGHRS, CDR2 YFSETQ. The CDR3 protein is CASSLSGDGLGLFF. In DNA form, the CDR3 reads TGCGCCAGCAGCCTCTCCGGGGACGGACTAGGACTGTTTTTT.

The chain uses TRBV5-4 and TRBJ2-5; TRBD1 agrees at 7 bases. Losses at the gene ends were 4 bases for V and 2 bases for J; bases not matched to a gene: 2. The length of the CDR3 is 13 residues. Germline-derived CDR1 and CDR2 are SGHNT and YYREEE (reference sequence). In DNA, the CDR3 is TGTGCCAGCAGCCCGGGACAGCAAGAGACCCAGTACTTC. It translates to CASSPGQQETQYF.

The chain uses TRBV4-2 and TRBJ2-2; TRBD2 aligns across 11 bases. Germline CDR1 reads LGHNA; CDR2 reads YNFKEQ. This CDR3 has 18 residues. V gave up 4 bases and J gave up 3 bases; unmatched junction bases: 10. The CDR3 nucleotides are TGTGCCAGCAGCCCTCGGGGTAGCGGGGGGGCGGACACCGGGGAGCTGTTTTTT. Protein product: CASSPRGSGGADTGELFF.

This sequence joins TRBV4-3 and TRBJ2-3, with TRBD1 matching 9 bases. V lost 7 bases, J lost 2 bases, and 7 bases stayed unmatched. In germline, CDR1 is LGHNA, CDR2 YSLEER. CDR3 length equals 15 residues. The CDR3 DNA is TGCGCCAGCACGAGCCGGGACAGGGACACAGATACGCAGTATTTT. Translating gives CASTSRDRDTDTQYF.

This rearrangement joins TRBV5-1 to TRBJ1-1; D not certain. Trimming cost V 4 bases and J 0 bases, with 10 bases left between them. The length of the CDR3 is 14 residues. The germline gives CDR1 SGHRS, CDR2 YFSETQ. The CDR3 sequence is CASSVTGMNTEAFF. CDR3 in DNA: TGCGCCAGCAGCGTGACGGGAATGAACACTGAAGCTTTCTTT. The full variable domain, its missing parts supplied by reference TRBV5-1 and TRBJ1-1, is KAGVTQTPRYLIKTRGQQVTLSCSPISGHRSVSWYQQTPGQGLQFLFEYFSETQRNKGNFPGRFSGRQFSNSRSEMNVSTLELGDSALYLCASSVTGMNTEAFFGQGTRLTVV.

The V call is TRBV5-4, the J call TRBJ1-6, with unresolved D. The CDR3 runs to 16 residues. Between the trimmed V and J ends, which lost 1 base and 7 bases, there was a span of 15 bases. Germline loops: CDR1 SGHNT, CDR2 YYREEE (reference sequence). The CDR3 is CASSLSSGFLNSPLHF. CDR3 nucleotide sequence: TGTGCCAGCAGCTTGTCAAGCGGATTCCTGAATTCACCCCTCCACTTT.

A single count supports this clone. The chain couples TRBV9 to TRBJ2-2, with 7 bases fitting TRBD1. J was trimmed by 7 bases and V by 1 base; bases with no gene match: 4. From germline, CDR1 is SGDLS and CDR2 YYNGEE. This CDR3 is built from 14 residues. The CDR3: CASSVTGVDGELFF. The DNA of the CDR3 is TGTGCCAGCAGCGTAACAGGGGTGGACGGGGAGCTGTTTTTT. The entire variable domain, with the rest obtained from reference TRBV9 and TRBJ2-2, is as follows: DSGVTQTPKHLITATGQRVTLRCSPRSGDLSVYWYQQSLDQGLQFLIQYYNGEERAKGNILERFSAQQFPDLHSELNLSSLELGDSALYFCASSVTGVDGELFFGEGSRLTVL.

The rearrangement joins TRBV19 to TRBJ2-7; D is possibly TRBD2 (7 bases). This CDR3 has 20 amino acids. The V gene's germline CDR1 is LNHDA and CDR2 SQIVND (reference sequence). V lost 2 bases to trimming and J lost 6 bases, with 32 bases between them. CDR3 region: CASSISGRGMGGPAHTEQYF. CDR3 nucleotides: TGTGCCAGTAGTATAAGCGGTAGAGGGATGGGGGGGCCGGCCCATACCGAGCAGTACTTC.

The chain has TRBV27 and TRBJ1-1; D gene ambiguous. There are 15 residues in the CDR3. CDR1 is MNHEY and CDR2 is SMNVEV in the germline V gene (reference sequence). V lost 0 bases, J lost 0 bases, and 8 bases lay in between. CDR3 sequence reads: CASSLSPSLNTEAFF. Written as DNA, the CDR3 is TGTGCCAGCAGTTTATCCCCCAGTTTGAACACTGAAGCTTTCTTT.

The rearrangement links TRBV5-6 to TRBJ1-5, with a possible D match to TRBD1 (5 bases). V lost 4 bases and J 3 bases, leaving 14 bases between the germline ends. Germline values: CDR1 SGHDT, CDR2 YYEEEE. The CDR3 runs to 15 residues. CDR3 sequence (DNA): TGTGCCAGCAGCCTGGCGCTCAGGGACAATCAGCCCCAGCATTTT. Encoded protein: CASSLALRDNQPQHF.

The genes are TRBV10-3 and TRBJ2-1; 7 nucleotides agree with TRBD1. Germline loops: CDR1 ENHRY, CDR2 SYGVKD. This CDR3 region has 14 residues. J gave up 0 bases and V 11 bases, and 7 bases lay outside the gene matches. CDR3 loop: CAANRDSSYNEQFF. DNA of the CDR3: TGTGCCGCCAACAGGGACAGCTCCTACAATGAGCAGTTCTTC.

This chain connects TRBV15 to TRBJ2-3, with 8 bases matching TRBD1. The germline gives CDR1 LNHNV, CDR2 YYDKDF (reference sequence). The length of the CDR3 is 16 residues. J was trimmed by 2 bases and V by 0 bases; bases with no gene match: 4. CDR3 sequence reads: CATSRDQGAATDTQYF. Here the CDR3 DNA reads TGTGCCACCAGCAGAGATCAGGGGGCGGCCACAGATACGCAGTATTTT.

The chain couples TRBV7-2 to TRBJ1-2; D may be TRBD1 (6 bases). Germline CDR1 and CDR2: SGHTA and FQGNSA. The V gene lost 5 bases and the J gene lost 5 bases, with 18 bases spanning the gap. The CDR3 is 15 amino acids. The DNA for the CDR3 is TGTGCCAGCAGCCCACCCGCGGACAGCATATATGGCTACACCTTC. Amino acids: CASSPPADSIYGYTF.

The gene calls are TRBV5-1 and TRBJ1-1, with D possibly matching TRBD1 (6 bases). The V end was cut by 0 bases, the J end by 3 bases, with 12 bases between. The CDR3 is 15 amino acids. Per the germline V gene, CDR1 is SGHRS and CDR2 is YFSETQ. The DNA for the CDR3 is TGCGCCAGCAGCTTGGGGGTGGGGGCCGACACTGAAGCTTTCTTT. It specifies CASSLGVGADTEAFF.

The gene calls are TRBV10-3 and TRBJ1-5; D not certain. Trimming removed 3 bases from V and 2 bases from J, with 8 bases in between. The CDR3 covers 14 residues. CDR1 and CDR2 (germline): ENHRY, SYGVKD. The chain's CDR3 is CAISEASGNQPQHF. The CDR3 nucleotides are TGTGCCATCAGTGAAGCGTCAGGCAATCAGCCCCAGCATTTT.

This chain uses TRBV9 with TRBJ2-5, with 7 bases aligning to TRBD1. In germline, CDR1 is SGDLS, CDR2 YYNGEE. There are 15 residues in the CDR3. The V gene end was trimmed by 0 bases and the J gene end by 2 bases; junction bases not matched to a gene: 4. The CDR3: CASSVAVGQQETQYF. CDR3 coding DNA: TGTGCCAGCAGCGTAGCCGTGGGACAGCAAGAGACCCAGTACTTC.